This paragraph reports one T cell receptor beta chain. Its antigen is not known. Specified treatment: over 15 received Ad26.COV2.S at low or high dose, single or two shots; 5 received placebo; per-sample allocation not given. After the first vaccine or placebo injection, samples were drawn on day 63. V was clipped by 4 bases and J by 2 bases, with 12 bases between them. Germline CDR1 and CDR2: SGHNT and YYREEE (reference sequence). The CDR3 consists of 15 residues. This record belongs to a study of Ad26.COV2.S vaccination and SARS-CoV-2 variants. The overall study: The trial was COV1001 and the donor's arm was Ad26.COV2.S. The study gave Ad26.COV2.S intramuscularly, once or twice 56 days apart.

Whole-study findings and limits: Vaccinated individuals (as opposed to placebo recipients) had higher spike-specific TCR breadth. Vaccine and placebo groups showed comparable non-spike TCR breadth.

Using immunoSEQ multiplex PCR, the repertoire was profiled, and TCRdb retains in-frame clones only, with some absent. The data hold hundreds of thousands of clones, with 80% to 95% observed a single time. The chain recombines TRBV5-4 with TRBJ2-2; maybe TRBD1 (5 bases). The starting material was peripheral blood, obtained in a trial of Ad26.COV2.S vaccine versus placebo. This TCR came from a person aged 18-65 years who received the Ad26.COV2.S COVID-19 vaccine or a placebo. CDR3 in DNA: TGTGCCAGCAGCCAAACAGGATTCAACACCGGGGAGCTGTTTTTT. The encoded protein is CASSQTGFNTGELFF.